These 14 T cell receptor beta chains were sequenced from one sample in a study of T cell responses to AZD1222 COVID-19 vaccine. Libraries were prepared by immunoSEQ multiplex PCR; TCRdb keeps only in-frame clonotypes and omits some of them. The table has about 130,000 clones, about nine tenths seen once. Specimen: peripheral blood, collected 28 days after the second AZD1222 dose. The receptors come from an adult who received the AZD1222 COVID-19 vaccine.

The V gene is TRBV7-8, the J gene TRBJ1-5; no reliable D call. Germline values: CDR1 SGHVS, CDR2 FQNEAQ. The CDR3 length is 14 residues. V was pared by 6 bases and J by 2 bases, with 11 bases between. CDR3 coding DNA: TGTGCCAGCAGTTACGGGCAGGGCAATCAGCCCCAGCATTTT. Encoded protein: CASSYGQGNQPQHF.

By its share, this clone is large. The gene calls are TRBV30 and TRBJ2-7, with 7 nucleotides matching TRBD2. Germline loops: CDR1 GTSNPN, CDR2 SVGIG (reference sequence). V dropped 8 bases and J dropped 3; count of bases not matched to a gene: 7. This CDR3 region has 12 residues. The CDR3 sequence: CAGGDSGYEQYF. CDR3 DNA: TGTGCCGGGGGGGATTCTGGCTACGAGCAGTACTTC.

The chain links TRBV15 to TRBJ2-3; D gene uncertain. From germline, CDR1 is LNHNV and CDR2 YYDKDF (reference sequence). CDR3 length: 14 amino acids. V lost 8 bases and J lost 2, with 14 bases in between. The CDR3 nucleotides are TGTGCCACCGCTAGTTCGAGTGTCACAGATACGCAGTATTTT. Residues: CATASSSVTDTQYF.

J is TRBJ1-1 and V is TRBV12-3 or TRBV12-4; TRBD1 agrees at 9 bases. The CDR3 is 13 amino acids. J gave up 4 bases and V 6 bases, and 3 bases lay outside the gene matches. The CDR3 protein is CASRGQGGTEAFF. The CDR3 DNA is TGTGCCAGCAGGGGACAGGGCGGCACTGAAGCTTTCTTT.

V gene TRBV29-1 combines with J gene TRBJ1-2; D is undetermined. CDR1 and CDR2 from the germline V gene are SQVTM and ANQGSEA. The length of the CDR3 is 13 residues. V gave up 5 bases and J gave up 0 bases, with 10 bases separating them. The CDR3 DNA sequence: TGCAGCGTTCTGGTTGGAGCTAACTATGGCTACACCTTC. It is translated as CSVLVGANYGYTF.

The chain couples TRBV7-2 to TRBJ2-5; D possibly corresponds to TRBD1 (6 bases). CDR3 size: 15 residues. Germline CDR1 SGHTA, CDR2 FQGNSA. With 1 base removed from V and 4 bases from J, the gap between germline ends came to 13 bases. The CDR3 sequence: CASSLGPTGGETQYF. In DNA form, the CDR3 reads TGTGCCAGCAGCTTAGGGCCGACAGGAGGAGAGACCCAGTACTTC.

This rearrangement joins TRBV5-6 to TRBJ2-7, with a tentative D call TRBD2 (6 bases). From germline, CDR1 is SGHDT and CDR2 YYEEEE. V was shortened by 1 base and J by 5 bases, with 13 bases between the two germline ends. This CDR3 is 14 amino acids long. The CDR3 region has the DNA TGTGCCAGCAGCTTGAAGGGGACTCCTCACGAGCAGTACGTC. This translates into CASSLKGTPHEQYV.

CDR3 in amino acids: CASSQVQYTEAFF. The DNA of the CDR3 is TGTGCCAGCAGCCAAGTCCAGTACACTGAAGCTTTCTTT. This chain links TRBV14 with TRBJ1-1, with unresolved D. Germline CDR1 SGHDN, CDR2 FVKESK. The V end was cut by 1 base, the J end by 3 bases, with 6 bases between. The CDR3 has 13 residues.

CDR3 sequence reads: CASSYRDSYTDTQYF. The CDR3 coding sequence is TGTGCCAGCAGCTACCGGGACTCCTACACAGATACGCAGTATTTT. The chain couples TRBV2 to TRBJ2-3; the D gene is possibly TRBD2 (6 bases). Germline assignment: CDR1 SNHLY and CDR2 FYNNEI. Trimming removed 6 bases at V and 2 bases at J, with 15 bases between. CDR3 size: 15 residues.

The rearrangement uses TRBV30 and TRBJ1-2; the D is unclear. The CDR3 covers 13 residues. Trimming left V 2 bases short and J 5 bases short, with 12 bases between. Germline lookup yields CDR1 GTSNPN and CDR2 SVGIG (reference sequence). In DNA, the CDR3 is TGTGCCTGGAGTAGGGCAGGCAAATATGGCTACACCTTC. Amino acid sequence: CAWSRAGKYGYTF.

The rearrangement joins TRBV5-6 to TRBJ1-4; 9 nucleotides agree with TRBD1. The CDR3 loop spans 16 amino acids. The V gene's germline CDR1 is SGHDT and CDR2 YYEEEE. The junction had 12 bases not matched to a gene; V was cut back by 4 bases and J by 8 bases. CDR3 nucleotide sequence: TGTGCCAGCAGCCGTCCGGGGACAGGGTATGGGGAAAAACTGTTTTTT. As protein: CASSRPGTGYGEKLFF.

The V call is TRBV18, the J call TRBJ1-1; D not resolved. This CDR3 has 13 amino acids. The V gene lost 3 bases and the J gene lost 6 bases, with 11 bases spanning the gap. Germline V lookup: CDR1 KGHSH, CDR2 LQKENI. The CDR3 DNA reads TGTGCCAGCTCACCCATCCCCACGTCTGAAGCTTTCTTT. This sequence encodes CASSPIPTSEAFF.

V is TRBV18 and J is TRBJ1-1; no firm D call. Germline CDR1 is KGHSH and CDR2 is LQKENI. Between the trimmed V and J ends, which lost 0 bases and 3 bases, there was a span of 11 bases. The CDR3 has 15 residues. This CDR3 reads CASSPPGPLYTEAFF. DNA of the CDR3: TGTGCCAGCTCACCACCTGGACCGTTATACACTGAAGCTTTCTTT.

This clone was seen a few times. V and J are TRBV5-4 and TRBJ1-1; D is possibly TRBD1 (6 bases). The CDR3 spans 17 residues. Germline lookup yields CDR1 SGHNT and CDR2 YYREEE (reference sequence). Deletions cut 0 bases from V and 4 bases from J, with 19 bases between. CDR3 sequence: CASSLGGGHPRGTEAFF. DNA for the CDR3: TGTGCCAGCAGCTTGGGTGGGGGACACCCCAGAGGCACTGAAGCTTTCTTT.